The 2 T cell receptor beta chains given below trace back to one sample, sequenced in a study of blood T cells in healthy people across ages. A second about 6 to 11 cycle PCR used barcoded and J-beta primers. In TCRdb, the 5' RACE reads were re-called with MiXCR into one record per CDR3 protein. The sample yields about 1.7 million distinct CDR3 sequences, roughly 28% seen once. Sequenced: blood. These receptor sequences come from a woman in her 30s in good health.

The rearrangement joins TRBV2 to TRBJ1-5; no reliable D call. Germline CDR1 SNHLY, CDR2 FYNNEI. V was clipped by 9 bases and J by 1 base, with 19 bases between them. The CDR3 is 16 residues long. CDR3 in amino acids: CASERADPRSNQPQHF. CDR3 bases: TGTGCCAGTGAGAGGGCAGACCCCAGGAGCAATCAGCCCCAGCATTTT.

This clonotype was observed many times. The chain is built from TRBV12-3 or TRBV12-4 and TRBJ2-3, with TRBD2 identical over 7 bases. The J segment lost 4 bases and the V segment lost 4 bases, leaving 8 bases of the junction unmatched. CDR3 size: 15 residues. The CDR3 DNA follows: TGTGCCAGCAGTTCTGGAAGCGGGAACGCAGATACGCAGTATTTT. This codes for CASSSGSGNADTQYF.